The T cell receptor beta chain under discussion was sequenced for a study of blood T cell repertoires in COVID-19. The wider study: Acute and convalescent COVID-19 specimens originated in the United States, Italy and Spain. From T cells, B-cell-depleted T cells, or PBMCs came the material, which was cDNA or gDNA.

From germline, CDR1 is GTSNPN and CDR2 SVGIG (reference sequence). Trimming took 2 bases from V and 6 from J, leaving 22 bases between them. The CDR3 contains 16 residues. As originally analysed: Amplification from reference gene primers served as the basis for estimated nucleated cell counts. Repertoires were generated with immunoSEQ multiplex PCR, while TCRdb's copy carries only in-frame clones and drops some. The D gene and trimming were derived from the DNA, and the V and J assignments and clone size from that table. This table holds about 120,000 clones, around nine tenths found once. V is TRBV30 and J is TRBJ1-2; D is undetermined. The sequencing input was peripheral blood. The TCR comes from a man in his forties with acute or convalescent COVID-19. CDR3 sequence: CAWSIGLTAIKDGYTF. The CDR3 nucleotides read TGTGCCTGGAGTATTGGACTAACGGCTATCAAGGATGGCTACACCTTC.